These 2 T cell receptor beta chains were all obtained from the same sample, sequenced in a study of shared clonotypes between healthy human individuals. Sequencing was performed with immunoSEQ multiplex PCR; in TCRdb, only in-frame clones are kept and a portion is missing. The table includes nearly 750,000 clones, about two thirds detected once. Sequenced input: memory CD4+ T cells sorted from blood. Subset given: CD45RA-negative fraction. These receptors came from a woman between 25 and 40 years old in good health.

Comments on this clone: Other nucleotide sequences in the sample specify the same CDR3. The chain combines TRBV28 with TRBJ2-5; D unclear. V was trimmed by 6 bases and J by 5 bases, leaving 7 bases between them. The CDR3 has 11 residues. Germline V gene sequence: CDR1 MDHEN, CDR2 SYDVKM. The CDR3 here is CASSSRETQYF. Written as DNA, the CDR3 is TGTGCCAGCAGCTCACGGGAGACCCAGTACTTC. The variable domain in full, with the rest retrieved from reference TRBV28 and TRBJ2-5, is DVKVTQSSRYLVKRTGEKVFLECVQDMDHENMFWYRQDPGLGLRLIYFSYDVKMKEKGDIPEGYSVSREKKERFSLILESASTNQTSMYLCASSSRETQYFGPGTRLLVL.

In its sample, this clone was seen a few times. Additional DNA sequences in this sample encode the identical CDR3. This chain connects TRBV5-1 to TRBJ1-3; 7 nucleotides align to TRBD1. This CDR3 spans 14 amino acids. Losses at the gene ends were 2 bases for V and 3 bases for J; bases not matched to a gene: 2. Germline CDR1 and CDR2: SGHRS and YFSETQ. CDR3 amino acids: CASSFGQDGNTIYF. DNA of the CDR3: TGCGCCAGCAGCTTCGGACAGGATGGAAACACCATATATTTT. Looking up the rest from reference TRBV5-1 and TRBJ1-3 gives the full variable domain: KAGVTQTPRYLIKTRGQQVTLSCSPISGHRSVSWYQQTPGQGLQFLFEYFSETQRNKGNFPGRFSGRQFSNSRSEMNVSTLELGDSALYLCASSFGQDGNTIYFGEGSWLTVV.